Listed here is a single T cell receptor beta chain. These data belong to a study of shared clonotypes between healthy human individuals. Healthy and HIV-negative, the adult donors had no recent acute infections or vaccinations. At the deep level, the assay was run. Here immunoSEQ multiplex PCR was the method, and the copy in TCRdb shows in-frame clones only, minus some. The sample carries about 1.1 million clones, roughly 80% recorded once. There are 14 residues in the CDR3. V trimming: 5 bases; J trimming: 8 bases; junction bases outside the gene matches: 6. CDR1 is MNHNY, CDR2 SVGAGI, per germline (reference sequence).

The rearrangement joins TRBV6-6 to TRBJ2-4; 10 nucleotides line up with TRBD1. Sequences were obtained from memory CD4+ T cells from PBMCs. The subset was: CD45RA-negative fraction. The sequence came from a man aged 18 to 29 in good health. Some clones in this sample may be carry-over from other donors' samples. CDR3 amino acids: CASSTGTGVDIQYF. Here the CDR3 DNA reads TGTGCCAGCAGTACCGGGACAGGGGTTGACATTCAGTACTTC.